Here is one T cell receptor beta chain with its context. Its specificity is unknown. Generated by immunoSEQ multiplex PCR, the TCRdb table keeps only in-frame clones and is missing some. The sample yields 60,000 to 70,000 clones, approximately 90% seen once. The CDR3 is made up of 13 amino acids. The V gene's germline CDR1 is KGHSH and CDR2 LQKENI. V was pared by 7 bases and J by 6 bases, with 7 bases of the junction left unmatched. Mismatch repair deficiency was confirmed in all patients, by PCR or immunohistochemistry. TCRs were sequenced from a few patients responding to pembrolizumab. This sample is drawn from a study of PD-1 blockade in mismatch repair-deficient tumors. For the study at large: Patients had 12 to 13 mismatch repair-deficient cancer types and were previously treated and progressing. Study-level results: Rapid post-treatment expansion, then contraction, generally preceding radiologic response, marked tumor-resident clones.

The chain is built from TRBV18 and TRBJ1-2; 8 bases map to TRBD1. This receptor was identified in an adult with mismatch repair-deficient cancer. The input for sequencing was peripheral blood, taken 52 weeks after starting pembrolizumab. The CDR3 here is CASWIGQGHGYTF. Here the CDR3 DNA reads TGTGCCAGCTGGATAGGACAGGGACATGGCTACACCTTC.